This T cell receptor beta chain was recovered during a study of blood T cell repertoires in COVID-19. Turning to the study itself: The origin of the acute and convalescent COVID-19 samples was the United States, Italy and Spain. In each case, the material was cDNA or gDNA derived from T cells, B-cell-depleted T cells, or PBMCs.

Here immunoSEQ multiplex PCR was the method, and the copy in TCRdb shows in-frame clones only, minus some. Here the sample spans 120,000 or so clones, about 85% being singletons. This clone was seen only once. The V gene's germline CDR1 is SGDLS and CDR2 YYNGEE. The CDR3 has 15 residues. V shed 3 bases and J shed 1 base, with 13 bases lying between them. This clonotype was obtained from a man of 80 years or more with active or convalescent COVID-19. The source material was peripheral blood. V is TRBV9 and J is TRBJ1-1; TRBD1 is a possible D gene (5 bases). CDR3 in amino acids: CASSADKGSNTEAFF. The DNA for the CDR3 is TGTGCCAGCAGCGCAGATAAGGGGTCGAACACTGAAGCTTTCTTT.